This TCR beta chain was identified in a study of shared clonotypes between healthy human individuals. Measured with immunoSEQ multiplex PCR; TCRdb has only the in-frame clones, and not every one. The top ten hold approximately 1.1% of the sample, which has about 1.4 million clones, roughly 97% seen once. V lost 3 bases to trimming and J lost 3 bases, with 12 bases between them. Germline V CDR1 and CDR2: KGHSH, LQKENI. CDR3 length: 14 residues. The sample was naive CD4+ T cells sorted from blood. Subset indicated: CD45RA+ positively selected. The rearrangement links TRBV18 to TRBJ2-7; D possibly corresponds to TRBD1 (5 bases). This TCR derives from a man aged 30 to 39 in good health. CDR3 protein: CASSPTGSGYEQYF. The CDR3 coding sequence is TGTGCCAGCTCACCCACAGGTTCAGGCTACGAGCAGTACTTC.